Listed below are T cell receptor beta chains from one sample, sequenced in a study of blood T cells in healthy people across ages. TCRdb re-analysed the 5' RACE reads in MiXCR, keeping a single row per CDR3 protein. The profile shows roughly 1,500,000 distinct CDR3 sequences, roughly 45% of them singletons. Sequenced material: blood. All receptors derive from a woman aged 18 to 35 in good health. CDR3s include the opening cysteine and the closing phenylalanine or tryptophan. Fields, in order: D gene, J gene, V gene, clone size, CDR3 DNA, CDR3 protein. D genes are given only for firm matches. Size values are once, few and many counts, or a class for expanded clones, and some rows have none.

d_gene: NA
j_gene: TRBJ1-5
v_gene: TRBV12-3/TRBV12-4
abundance: NA
CDR3nt: TGTGCCAGCAGTTTGATCTGGCCAGGGGTGGGCAATCAGCCCCAGCATTTT
CDR3aa: CASSLIWPGVGNQPQHF

d_gene: NA
j_gene: TRBJ2-6
v_gene: TRBV25-1
abundance: few
CDR3nt: TGTGCCAGCAGGGGCAGTACTGGGGCCAACGTCCTGACTTTC
CDR3aa: CASRGSTGANVLTF

d_gene: NA
j_gene: TRBJ2-7
v_gene: TRBV12-3/TRBV12-4
abundance: NA
CDR3nt: TGTGCCAGCAGTTTTGGGTGGGCCGGGAGCTCCTACGAGCAGTACTTC
CDR3aa: CASSFGWAGSSYEQYF

d_gene: TRBD2
j_gene: TRBJ2-5
v_gene: TRBV9
abundance: NA
CDR3nt: TGTGCCAGCAGCGTAGAGCCAGCGGGGGGAAGAGAGACCCAGTACTTC
CDR3aa: CASSVEPAGGRETQYF

d_gene: NA
j_gene: TRBJ2-2
v_gene: TRBV13
abundance: few
CDR3nt: TGTGCCAGCAGCTTAGTCTTTTCCACCCGTGACTCGAACACCGGGGAGCTGTTTTTT
CDR3aa: CASSLVFSTRDSNTGELFF

d_gene: TRBD1
j_gene: TRBJ2-7
v_gene: TRBV29-1
abundance: NA
CDR3nt: TGCAGCACCCCGGGACAGGGAAGGGGCGAGCAGTACTTC
CDR3aa: CSTPGQGRGEQYF

d_gene: NA
j_gene: TRBJ2-1
v_gene: TRBV13
abundance: many
CDR3nt: TGTGCCAGCAGCTATGGGGGGTTAAACAATGAGCAGTTCTTC
CDR3aa: CASSYGGLNNEQFF

d_gene: NA
j_gene: TRBJ1-4
v_gene: TRBV28
abundance: NA
CDR3nt: TGTGCCGGCAGCGATATTCCACAGGGCCTTACAACTAATGAAAAACTGTTTTTT
CDR3aa: CAGSDIPQGLTTNEKLFF

d_gene: NA
j_gene: TRBJ1-1
v_gene: TRBV27
abundance: few
CDR3nt: TGTGCCAGCAGTTGGGGCGAAGGCACTGAAGCTTTCTTT
CDR3aa: CASSWGEGTEAFF

d_gene: TRBD1
j_gene: TRBJ2-5
v_gene: TRBV12-3/TRBV12-4
abundance: NA
CDR3nt: TGTGCCAGCAGTTTAGGGGGCAGGGGGCAGACCCAGTACTTC
CDR3aa: CASSLGGRGQTQYF

d_gene: NA
j_gene: TRBJ1-2
v_gene: TRBV12-3/TRBV12-4
abundance: few
CDR3nt: TGTGCCAGCACCCCGGGTCCTGGAGAATATGGCTACACCTTC
CDR3aa: CASTPGPGEYGYTF

d_gene: NA
j_gene: TRBJ1-6
v_gene: TRBV10-2
abundance: NA
CDR3nt: TGCGCCAGCAATGAGTCCAGGGTCGTGAATTCACCCCTCCACTTT
CDR3aa: CASNESRVVNSPLHF

d_gene: NA
j_gene: TRBJ2-1
v_gene: TRBV20-1
abundance: few
CDR3nt: TGCAGTGCTATACAAAACAATGAGCAGTTCTTC
CDR3aa: CSAIQNNEQFF

d_gene: NA
j_gene: TRBJ1-5
v_gene: TRBV3-1
abundance: NA
CDR3nt: TGTGCCAGCAGCCCGGGGCCCTGGGGAAGCAATCAGCCCCAGCATTTT
CDR3aa: CASSPGPWGSNQPQHF

d_gene: NA
j_gene: TRBJ2-3
v_gene: TRBV10-1
abundance: NA
CDR3nt: TGCGCCAGCAGTGAGTCGGCAGGGATCACGGCAGATACGCAGTATTTT
CDR3aa: CASSESAGITADTQYF

d_gene: TRBD2
j_gene: TRBJ2-7
v_gene: TRBV20-1
abundance: NA
CDR3nt: TGCAGTGCTAGTCAGGCTAGCGGCCACGAGCAGTACTTC
CDR3aa: CSASQASGHEQYF

d_gene: TRBD2
j_gene: TRBJ2-1
v_gene: TRBV20-1
abundance: few
CDR3nt: TGCAGTGCTAGCGCAATAGCGGGAGTCTCCTACAATGAGCAGTTCTTC
CDR3aa: CSASAIAGVSYNEQFF

d_gene: NA
j_gene: TRBJ2-7
v_gene: TRBV5-1
abundance: many
CDR3nt: TGCGCCAGCAGCTTGGTGAACTCCTACGAGCAGTACTTC
CDR3aa: CASSLVNSYEQYF

d_gene: NA
j_gene: TRBJ2-5
v_gene: TRBV6-5
abundance: once
CDR3nt: TGTGCCAGCAGTCCCCTCCGGGAGCAAGAGACCCAGTACTTC
CDR3aa: CASSPLREQETQYF

d_gene: NA
j_gene: TRBJ1-2
v_gene: TRBV20-1
abundance: NA
CDR3nt: TGCAGTGCTAGTGGTCAGGGGTCCTATGGCTACACCTTC
CDR3aa: CSASGQGSYGYTF

d_gene: NA
j_gene: TRBJ2-7
v_gene: TRBV2
abundance: NA
CDR3nt: TGTGCCAGCATGGCCAGGGGGGCCTACGAGCAGTACTTC
CDR3aa: CASMARGAYEQYF

d_gene: NA
j_gene: TRBJ2-7
v_gene: TRBV7-9
abundance: NA
CDR3nt: TGTGCCAGCAGCCGTGCGGTAGAAACCTACGAGCAGTACTTC
CDR3aa: CASSRAVETYEQYF

d_gene: NA
j_gene: TRBJ2-7
v_gene: TRBV12-3/TRBV12-4
abundance: few
CDR3nt: TGTGCCAGCAGTCCATCCCGGGGCAAAAGAACGTACGAGCAGTACTTC
CDR3aa: CASSPSRGKRTYEQYF

d_gene: NA
j_gene: TRBJ2-7
v_gene: TRBV28
abundance: NA
CDR3nt: TGTGCCAGCAGGTATGAGAACTACGAGCAGTACTTC
CDR3aa: CASRYENYEQYF

d_gene: TRBD1
j_gene: TRBJ2-7
v_gene: TRBV4-1
abundance: NA
CDR3nt: TGCGCCAGCAGCCCCGAGAGGACAGGGTACTACGAGCAGTACTTC
CDR3aa: CASSPERTGYYEQYF

d_gene: NA
j_gene: TRBJ2-1
v_gene: TRBV20-1
abundance: NA
CDR3nt: TGCAGTGCTAGAGATCGTCATGAGCAGTTCTTC
CDR3aa: CSARDRHEQFF

d_gene: NA
j_gene: TRBJ2-7
v_gene: TRBV27
abundance: NA
CDR3nt: TGTGCCAGCAGTTTATCGGGAGACAGCCTCTCCTACGAGCAGTACTTC
CDR3aa: CASSLSGDSLSYEQYF

d_gene: TRBD2
j_gene: TRBJ2-7
v_gene: TRBV7-3
abundance: NA
CDR3nt: TGTGCCAGCAGTCAACCTAGCGGGGGGTACAATGAGCAGTACTTC
CDR3aa: CASSQPSGGYNEQYF

d_gene: TRBD1
j_gene: TRBJ2-1
v_gene: TRBV4-2
abundance: NA
CDR3nt: TGTGCCAGCAGCCAAGACAGGGACAGCTACAATGGGCGGTTCTTC
CDR3aa: CASSQDRDSYNGRFF

d_gene: NA
j_gene: TRBJ2-7
v_gene: TRBV7-8
abundance: few
CDR3nt: TGTGCCAGCAGCCGAGGGAGTAGTGGAACCACCGTCGGCGAGCAGTACTTC
CDR3aa: CASSRGSSGTTVGEQYF

d_gene: NA
j_gene: TRBJ1-2
v_gene: TRBV9
abundance: NA
CDR3nt: TGTGCCAGCAGCGTACGGGGGGCGAAGACTAACTATGGCTACACCTTC
CDR3aa: CASSVRGAKTNYGYTF

d_gene: NA
j_gene: TRBJ2-6
v_gene: TRBV15
abundance: once
CDR3nt: TGTGCCACCAGCAGGGATAATTCTGGGGCCAACGTCCTGACTTTC
CDR3aa: CATSRDNSGANVLTF

d_gene: NA
j_gene: TRBJ1-1
v_gene: TRBV11-2
abundance: NA
CDR3nt: TGTGCCAGCAGCTTAGACCGGAAGGTTGAAGCTTTCTTT
CDR3aa: CASSLDRKVEAFF

d_gene: NA
j_gene: TRBJ1-1
v_gene: TRBV3-1
abundance: few
CDR3nt: TGTGCCAGCAGCCAACCCAAACTATTAGGCACTGAAGCTTTCTTT
CDR3aa: CASSQPKLLGTEAFF

d_gene: NA
j_gene: TRBJ1-1
v_gene: TRBV2
abundance: NA
CDR3nt: TGTGCCAGCAGTGAAGTGCAGGGGAGGGGGATGAACACTGAAGCTTTCTTT
CDR3aa: CASSEVQGRGMNTEAFF

d_gene: NA
j_gene: TRBJ2-7
v_gene: TRBV10-3
abundance: NA
CDR3nt: TGTGCCATCAGTGAGGGAACAGCAGCCTACGAGCAGTACTTC
CDR3aa: CAISEGTAAYEQYF

d_gene: NA
j_gene: TRBJ2-7
v_gene: TRBV3-1
abundance: few
CDR3nt: TGTGCCAGCAGCCCGAGGCAAAAGGGCTCCTACGAGCAGTACTTC
CDR3aa: CASSPRQKGSYEQYF